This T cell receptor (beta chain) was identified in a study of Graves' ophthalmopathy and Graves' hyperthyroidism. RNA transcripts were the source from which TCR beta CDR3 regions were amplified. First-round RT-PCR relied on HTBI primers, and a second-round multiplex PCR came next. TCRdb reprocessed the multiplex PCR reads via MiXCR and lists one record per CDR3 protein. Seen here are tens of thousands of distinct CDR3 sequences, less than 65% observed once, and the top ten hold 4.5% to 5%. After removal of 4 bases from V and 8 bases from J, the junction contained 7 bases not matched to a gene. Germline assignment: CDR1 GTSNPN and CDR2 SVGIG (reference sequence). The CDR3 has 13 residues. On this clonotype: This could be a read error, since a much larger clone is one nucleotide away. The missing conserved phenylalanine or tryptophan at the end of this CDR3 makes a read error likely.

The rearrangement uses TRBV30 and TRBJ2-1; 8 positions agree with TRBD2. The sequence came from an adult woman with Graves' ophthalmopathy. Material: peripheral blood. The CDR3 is CAWTSGPADEQFC. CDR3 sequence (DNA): TGTGCCTGGACTAGCGGGCCGGCCGATGAGCAGTTCTGC.